These 8 T cell receptor beta chains came from one sample sequenced in a study of CD4 T cells in relation to SARS-CoV-2 and coronaviruses (dated by TCRdb to the early 2020s). These receptors are not linked to any known antigen. Library method: the immunoSEQ multiplex PCR assay. Entries here come from immuneACCESS through TCRdb and include only in-frame sequences with V and J called. Some clones fail to appear in such tables; in the studies checked, an unresolved V gene covers under half of the shortfall, and the cause of the remainder is unknown. The sample table records around 15,000 clones; 75% to 85% of these occur just once. The top ten clonotypes cover approximately 10% of the sample. CD4+ T cells from unexposed donors were collected before the COVID-19 pandemic (2011-2018). Following 10 days of culture, the EasySep CD4+ T cell isolation kit was used to isolate CD4+ T cells. The sample consisted of CD4+ T cells from PBMCs, cultured in vitro. These TCRs come from a human donor in good health.

The rearrangement joins TRBV13 to TRBJ1-2; 10 nucleotides line up with TRBD1. CDR3 size: 14 residues. The germline V gene encodes CDR1 PRHDT and CDR2 FYEKMQ (reference sequence). The junction had 3 bases not matched to a gene; V was cut back by 6 bases and J by 2 bases. The CDR3 region is CASRPGQGNYGYTF. The CDR3, as DNA: TGTGCCAGCAGACCGGGACAGGGGAACTATGGCTACACCTTC.

Only one count was recorded for this clone. This rearrangement joins TRBV5-1 to TRBJ2-7; D uncertain. The V end was cut by 0 bases, the J end by 0 bases, with 7 bases between. Germline assignment: CDR1 SGHRS and CDR2 YFSETQ. The CDR3 sequence is 14 residues long. The CDR3, as DNA: TGCGCCAGCAGCTTGGACACGGCCTCCTACGAGCAGTACTTC. This gives the protein CASSLDTASYEQYF.

The gene calls are TRBV2 and TRBJ1-1, with no clear D. Per germline, CDR1 SNHLY and CDR2 FYNNEI. The CDR3 length is 14 residues. The V gene lost 7 bases and the J gene lost 1 base, with 13 bases spanning the gap. CDR3 sequence: CASTGYQGNTEAFF. CDR3 bases: TGTGCCAGCACCGGATACCAAGGGAACACTGAAGCTTTCTTT.

The J gene is TRBJ1-5, the V gene TRBV6-5; D is undetermined. The V gene's germline CDR1 is MNHEY and CDR2 SVGAGI. Trimming removed 3 bases from V and 1 base from J, with 10 bases in between. The CDR3 extends over 15 amino acids. The CDR3 reads CASSYRVNSNQPQHF. The CDR3 nucleotides read TGTGCCAGCAGTTATAGGGTCAACAGCAATCAGCCCCAGCATTTT.

Turning to this clone: One end of the junction does not line up with germline, which may come from a read error. V gene TRBV2 combines with J gene TRBJ2-7; D ambiguous. This CDR3 has 10 amino acids. Germline assignment: CDR1 SNHLY and CDR2 FYNNEI. The CDR3, as DNA: TGTGCCAGCAGTGAATATTCCCCGACCTTC. Residues: CASSEYSPTF.

This chain uses TRBV7-2 with TRBJ2-7, with 10 bases aligning to TRBD2. This CDR3 spans 15 amino acids. Germline CDR1 reads SGHTA; CDR2 reads FQGNSA. Germline trimming cut 3 bases from V and 7 bases from J; bases unmatched to any gene: 9. Here the CDR3 reads CASSFSAGGLSEQYF. Written as DNA, the CDR3 is TGTGCCAGCAGCTTTTCAGCGGGGGGGCTGTCAGAGCAGTACTTC.

V usage is TRBV5-1 and J usage is TRBJ2-1; 7 bases fit TRBD1. Trimming cost V 4 bases and J 4 bases; bases outside gene matches: 5. Germline V CDR1 and CDR2: SGHRS, YFSETQ. The CDR3 length is 14 residues. The CDR3 nucleotides read TGCGCCAGCAGCCCCCGGGACAGTTACAATGAGCAGTTCTTC. Translating it yields CASSPRDSYNEQFF.

The chain couples TRBV29-1 to TRBJ1-3, with D unclear. Germline-derived CDR1 and CDR2 are SQVTM and ANQGSEA. Trimming pared 4 bases from V and 0 bases from J, leaving 4 bases between. The CDR3 is 12 amino acids. The CDR3 DNA is TGCAGCGTTGTTATCTCTGGAAACACCATATATTTT. Translated, it gives CSVVISGNTIYF. Filled out from reference TRBV29-1 and TRBJ1-3, the complete variable domain reads SAVISQKPSRDICQRGTSLTIQCQVDSQVTMMFWYRQQPGQSLTLIATANQGSEATYESGFVIDKFPISRPNLTFSTLTVSNMSPEDSSIYLCSVVISGNTIYFGEGSWLTVV.